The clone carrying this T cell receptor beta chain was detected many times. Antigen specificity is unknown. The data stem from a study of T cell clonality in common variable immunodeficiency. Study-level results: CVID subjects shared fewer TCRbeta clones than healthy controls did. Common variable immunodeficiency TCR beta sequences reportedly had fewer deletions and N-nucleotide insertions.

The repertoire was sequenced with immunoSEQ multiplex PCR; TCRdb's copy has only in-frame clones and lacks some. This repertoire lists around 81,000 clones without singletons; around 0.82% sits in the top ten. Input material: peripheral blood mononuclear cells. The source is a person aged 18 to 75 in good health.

Incomplete CDR3 DNA: TGCGCCAGCAGCTTCAACACAGATACG. Its translation is CASSFNTDT. The full CDR3 protein is CASSFNTDTQYF. V and J are TRBV5-1 and TRBJ2-3; D is unclear. Read coverage stops 3 residues before the CDR3 terminus; the germline J gene supplies the remainder. The V and J ends lost 2 bases and 2 bases respectively, with 3 bases between them. This CDR3 is built from 12 residues. Per germline, CDR1 SGHRS and CDR2 YFSETQ.